The 2 T cell receptor beta chains reported below all come from one sample, sequenced in a study of cytomegalovirus exposure and HLA in healthy donors. With 60 Vbeta and 13 Jbeta primers, the PCR was carried out. This table comes from immunoSEQ multiplex PCR, and its TCRdb copy is limited to in-frame clones, with some not included. The table lists about 59,000 clones, 70% to 75% of them singletons. The specimen was PBMCs. These receptors were collected from a young man in good health and CMV-seropositive.

This CDR3 reads CASSLTGFSTDTQYF. The CDR3 DNA is TGTGCCAGCAGCTTAACAGGGTTTAGCACAGATACGCAGTATTTT. The chain uses TRBV7-6 and TRBJ2-3, with D tentatively TRBD1 (6 bases). This CDR3 spans 15 amino acids. Trimming cost V 2 bases and J 0 bases, with 9 bases left between them. Germline V lookup: CDR1 SGHVS, CDR2 FNYEAQ.

The V and J genes are TRBV5-1 and TRBJ2-7, with unresolved D. This CDR3 spans 13 amino acids. In germline, CDR1 is SGHRS, CDR2 YFSETQ. V lost 0 bases to trimming and J lost 3 bases, with 7 bases between them. CDR3 nucleotides: TGCGCCAGCAGCTTGGTTAGGAGCTACGAGCAGTACTTC. The encoded protein is CASSLVRSYEQYF.